Detailed here is one TCR beta chain. This sample stems from a study of blood T cells in healthy people across ages. Germline V gene sequence: CDR1 DFQATT, CDR2 SNEGSKA (reference sequence). The CDR3 is 18 amino acids. For the second PCR, which ran for 7 to 11 cycles, a sample-barcoded 5' primer and a J-beta primer mix were used. TCRdb reprocessed the 5' RACE reads via MiXCR and lists one record per CDR3 protein. The sample records approximately 790,000 distinct CDR3 sequences, 60% to 80% being singletons. This chain links TRBV20-1 with TRBJ2-4, with TRBD2 matching over 10 bases. The J call may not be correct, given that the DNA end is closer to TRBJ2-7. The sequenced material came from blood. The sequence was obtained from a man aged 25-45 years in good health. As DNA, the CDR3 is TGCAGTGCTAGCATGCAGGGAGTAGCGGGGGGTTTTAACGACGAGCAGTACTTC. Its protein product is CSASMQGVAGGFNDEQYF.